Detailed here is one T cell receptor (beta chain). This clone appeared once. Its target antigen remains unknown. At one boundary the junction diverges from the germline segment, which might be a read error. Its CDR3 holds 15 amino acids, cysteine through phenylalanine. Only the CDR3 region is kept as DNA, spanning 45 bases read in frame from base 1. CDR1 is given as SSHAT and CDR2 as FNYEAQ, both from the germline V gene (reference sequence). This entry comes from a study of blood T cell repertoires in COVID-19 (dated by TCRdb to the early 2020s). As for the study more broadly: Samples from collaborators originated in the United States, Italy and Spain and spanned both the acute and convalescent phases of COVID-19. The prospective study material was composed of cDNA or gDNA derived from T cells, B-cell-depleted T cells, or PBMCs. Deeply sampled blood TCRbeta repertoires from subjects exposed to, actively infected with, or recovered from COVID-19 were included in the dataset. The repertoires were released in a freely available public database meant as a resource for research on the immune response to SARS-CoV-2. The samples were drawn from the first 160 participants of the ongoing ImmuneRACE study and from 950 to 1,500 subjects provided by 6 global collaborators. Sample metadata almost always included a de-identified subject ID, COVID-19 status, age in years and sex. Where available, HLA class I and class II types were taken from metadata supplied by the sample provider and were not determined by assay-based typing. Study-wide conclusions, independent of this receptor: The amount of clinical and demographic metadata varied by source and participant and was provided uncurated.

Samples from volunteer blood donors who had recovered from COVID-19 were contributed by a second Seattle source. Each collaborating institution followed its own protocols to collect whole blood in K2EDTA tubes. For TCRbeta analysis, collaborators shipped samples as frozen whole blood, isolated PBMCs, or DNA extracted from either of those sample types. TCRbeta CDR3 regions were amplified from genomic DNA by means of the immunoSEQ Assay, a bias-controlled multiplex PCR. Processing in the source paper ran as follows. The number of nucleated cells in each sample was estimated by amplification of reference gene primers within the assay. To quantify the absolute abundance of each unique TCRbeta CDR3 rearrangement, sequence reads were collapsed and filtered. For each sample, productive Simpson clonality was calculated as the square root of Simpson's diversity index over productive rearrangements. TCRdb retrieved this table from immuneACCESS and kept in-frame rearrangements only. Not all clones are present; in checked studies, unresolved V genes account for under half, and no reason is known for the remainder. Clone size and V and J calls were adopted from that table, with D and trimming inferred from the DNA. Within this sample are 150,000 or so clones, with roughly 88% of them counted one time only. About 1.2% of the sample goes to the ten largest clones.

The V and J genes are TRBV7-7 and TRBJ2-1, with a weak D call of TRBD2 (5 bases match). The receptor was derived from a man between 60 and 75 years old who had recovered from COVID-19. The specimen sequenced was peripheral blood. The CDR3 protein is CASSFSLAPNNEQFF. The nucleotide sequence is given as TGTGCTAGCAGCTTCAGTCTAGCCCCTAACAATGAGCAGTTCTTC.